This paragraph covers one T cell receptor beta chain sequence. Its antigen remains unknown. Germline assignment: CDR1 MNHNS and CDR2 SASEGT. The CDR3 runs to 14 residues. With V trimmed by 3 bases and J by 8 bases, 7 bases remained unmatched. MiXCR, run by TCRdb on the 5' RACE reads, gives a single entry per CDR3 protein. The data show around 500,000 distinct CDR3 sequences, just over 20% seen once. This specimen belongs to a study of T cells after yellow fever vaccination. Study observations and caveats: Bulk-population clonotypes that are abundant could appear as contaminants in FACS-sorted repertoires. Clones from primary vaccination mostly reappeared after the booster (around 96% CD4, about 88% CD8).

This TCR was recovered from a man younger than 30 who received the YFV17D yellow fever vaccine. This specimen consisted of PBMCs, obtained 20 to 25 days after the first yellow fever vaccination. The chain employs TRBV6-1 and TRBJ1-5, with 7 bases identical to TRBD1. CDR3 DNA sequence: TGTGCCAGCAGTGAGGGAGGGGGCATGGAGCCCCAGCATTTT. Protein: CASSEGGGMEPQHF.